Sequencing of this TCR beta chain was carried out in a study of shared clonotypes between healthy human individuals. Study results and caveats: What limited the represented genetic and exposure-history diversity was the small number of donors.

As to this clone: The antigen remains unidentified.

The CDR3 extends over 14 amino acids. V was trimmed by 3 bases and J by 2 bases, leaving 5 bases between them. Per the germline V gene, CDR1 is MRHNA and CDR2 is SNTAGT. Researchers divided each subset's genomic DNA evenly across several immunoSEQ plates. PCR replicates performed on unsorted PBMC used around 0.3 ug DNA, tens of thousands of T cell genomes. Sequencing used immunoSEQ multiplex PCR; TCRdb keeps in-frame clones, though not all of them. This table has approximately 510,000 clones, around 79% appearing once. Everyone who donated was a Caucasian adult who lived in Nashville, Tennessee. The chain has TRBV6-4 and TRBJ2-6; no clear D. Material: PBMCs. The origin of this receptor is a woman between 40 and 55 years old in good health. Some clones in this sample may be carry-over from other donors' samples. CDR3 nucleotides: TGTGCCAGCAGTGAGCAGACTGGGGCCAACGTCCTGACTTTC. Its translation: CASSEQTGANVLTF.